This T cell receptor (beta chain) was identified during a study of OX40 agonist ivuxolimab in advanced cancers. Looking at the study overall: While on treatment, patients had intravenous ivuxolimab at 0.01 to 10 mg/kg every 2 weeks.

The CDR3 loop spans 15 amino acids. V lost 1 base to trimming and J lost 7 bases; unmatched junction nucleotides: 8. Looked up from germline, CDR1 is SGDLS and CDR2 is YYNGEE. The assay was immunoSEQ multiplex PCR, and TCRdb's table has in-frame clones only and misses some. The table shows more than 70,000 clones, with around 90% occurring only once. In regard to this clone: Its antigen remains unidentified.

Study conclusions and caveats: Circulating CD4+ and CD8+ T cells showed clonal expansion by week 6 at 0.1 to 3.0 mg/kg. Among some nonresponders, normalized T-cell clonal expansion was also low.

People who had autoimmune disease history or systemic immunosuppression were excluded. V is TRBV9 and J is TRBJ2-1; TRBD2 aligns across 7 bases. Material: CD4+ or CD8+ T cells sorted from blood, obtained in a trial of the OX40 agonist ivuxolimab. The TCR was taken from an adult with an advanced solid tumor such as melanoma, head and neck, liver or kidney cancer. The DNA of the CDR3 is TGTGCCAGCAGCGTACGATCCGGGACTACTAATGAGCAGTTCTTC. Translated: CASSVRSGTTNEQFF.